The clone carrying this T cell receptor (beta chain) has a single count. The entry originates in a study of blood T cell repertoires in COVID-19. The wider study: There were acute and convalescent COVID-19 samples, and they came from the United States, Italy and Spain. From T cells, B-cell-depleted T cells, or PBMCs came the material, which was cDNA or gDNA.

Authors' methods: Amplification with reference gene primers provided the estimates of nucleated cell counts. Method: immunoSEQ multiplex PCR; TCRdb's copy keeps in-frame clones and lacks some. From that table come the V and J calls and clone size; the DNA was used to work out D and trimming. This table holds about 160,000 clones, roughly four fifths found once. Germline CDR1 is SGHVS and CDR2 is FNYEAQ. This CDR3 has 12 amino acids. V was cut by 5 bases and J by 7 bases, with 9 bases left in between. The sequence was obtained from a man aged 55 to 70 with active or convalescent COVID-19. This chain links TRBV7-6 with TRBJ2-1; D remains unclear. Sequencing was performed on peripheral blood. The CDR3 protein is CASSLDRNEQFF. CDR3 in DNA: TGTGCCAGCAGCCTCGATAGAAATGAGCAGTTCTTC.